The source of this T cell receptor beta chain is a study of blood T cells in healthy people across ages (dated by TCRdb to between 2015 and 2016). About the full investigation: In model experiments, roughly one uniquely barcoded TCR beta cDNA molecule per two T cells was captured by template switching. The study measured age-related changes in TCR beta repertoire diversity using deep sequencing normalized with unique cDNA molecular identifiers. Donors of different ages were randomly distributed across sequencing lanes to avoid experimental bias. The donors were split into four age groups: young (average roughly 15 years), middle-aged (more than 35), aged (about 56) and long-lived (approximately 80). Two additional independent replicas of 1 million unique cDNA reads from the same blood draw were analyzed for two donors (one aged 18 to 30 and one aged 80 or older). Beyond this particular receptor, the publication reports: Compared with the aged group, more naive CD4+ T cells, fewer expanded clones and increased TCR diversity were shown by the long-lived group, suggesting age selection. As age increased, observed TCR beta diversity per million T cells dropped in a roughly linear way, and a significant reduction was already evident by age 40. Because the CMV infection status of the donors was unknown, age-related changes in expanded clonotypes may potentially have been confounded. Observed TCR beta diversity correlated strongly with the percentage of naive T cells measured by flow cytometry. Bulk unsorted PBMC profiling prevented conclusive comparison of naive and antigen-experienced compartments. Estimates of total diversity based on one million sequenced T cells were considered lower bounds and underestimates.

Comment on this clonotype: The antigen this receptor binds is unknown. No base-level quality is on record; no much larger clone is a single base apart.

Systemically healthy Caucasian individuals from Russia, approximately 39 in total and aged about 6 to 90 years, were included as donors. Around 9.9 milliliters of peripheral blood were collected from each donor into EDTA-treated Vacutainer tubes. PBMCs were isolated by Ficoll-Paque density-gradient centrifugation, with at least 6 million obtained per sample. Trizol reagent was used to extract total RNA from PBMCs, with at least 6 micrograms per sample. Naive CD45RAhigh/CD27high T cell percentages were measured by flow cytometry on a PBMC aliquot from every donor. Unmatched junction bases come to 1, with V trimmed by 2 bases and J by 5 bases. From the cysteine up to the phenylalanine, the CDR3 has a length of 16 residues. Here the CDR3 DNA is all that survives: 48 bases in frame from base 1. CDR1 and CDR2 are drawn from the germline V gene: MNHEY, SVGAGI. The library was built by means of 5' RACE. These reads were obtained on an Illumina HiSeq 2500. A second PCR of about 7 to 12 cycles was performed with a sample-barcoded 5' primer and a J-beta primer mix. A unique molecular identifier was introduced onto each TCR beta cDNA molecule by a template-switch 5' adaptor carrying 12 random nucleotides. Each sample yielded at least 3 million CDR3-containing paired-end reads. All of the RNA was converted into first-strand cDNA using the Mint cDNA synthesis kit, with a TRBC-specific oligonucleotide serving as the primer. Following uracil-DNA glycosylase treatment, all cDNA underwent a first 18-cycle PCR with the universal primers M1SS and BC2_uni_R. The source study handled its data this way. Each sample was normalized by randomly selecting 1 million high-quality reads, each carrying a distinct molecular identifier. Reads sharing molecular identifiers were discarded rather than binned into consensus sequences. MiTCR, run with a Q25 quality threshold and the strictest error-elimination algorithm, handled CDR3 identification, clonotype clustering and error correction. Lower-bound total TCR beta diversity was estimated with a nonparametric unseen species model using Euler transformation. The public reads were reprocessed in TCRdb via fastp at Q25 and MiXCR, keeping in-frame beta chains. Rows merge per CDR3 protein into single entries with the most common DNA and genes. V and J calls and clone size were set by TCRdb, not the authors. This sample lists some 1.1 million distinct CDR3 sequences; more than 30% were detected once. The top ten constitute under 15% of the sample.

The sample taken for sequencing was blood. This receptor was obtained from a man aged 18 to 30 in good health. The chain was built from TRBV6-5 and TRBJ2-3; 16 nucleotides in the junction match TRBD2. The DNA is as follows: TGTGCCAGCAGTTACGGGACTAGCGGGGGGGGAGATACGCAGTATTTT. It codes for CASSYGTSGGGDTQYF.